The rows below give T cell receptor beta chains drawn from one sample of a study of beta chain features in type 1 diabetes. Libraries were prepared by immunoSEQ multiplex PCR; TCRdb keeps only in-frame clonotypes and omits some of them. The sample consists of some 45,000 clones, about 66% of them appearing once. Input material: Tregs from blood. The receptors originated from a woman between 18 and 29 years old with type 1 diabetes. Each CDR3 is given with its conserved first and last residue. Fields, in order: CDR3 length, J gene, V gene, CDR3 protein.

15	TRBJ2-7	TRBV5-1	CASSFTQDRGYEQYF
15	TRBJ2-5	TRBV5-4	CASSFFGGTQETQYF
15	TRBJ2-7	TRBV7-2	CASINPGTGSYEQYF
14	TRBJ2-7	TRBV7-8	CASSFTGTTYEQYF
15	TRBJ1-1	TRBV7-3	CASSLSPERNTEAFF
14	TRBJ2-7	TRBV19	CASSKGGVAYEQYF
11	TRBJ2-2	TRBV2	CARGRTGELFF
12	TRBJ1-1	TRBV7-9	CASKTSNTEAFF
16	TRBJ2-7	TRBV7-2	CASSYGLAGGLYEQYF
13	TRBJ1-2	TRBV10-3	CAISESPQGGYTF
13	TRBJ1-1	TRBV10-3	CAISHRMNTEAFF
11	TRBJ2-5	TRBV7-2	CASSLGVTQYF
17	TRBJ2-7	TRBV4-1	CASSQTTSGGPHYEQYF
12	TRBJ2-3	TRBV29-1	CSVEMQIDTQYF
14	TRBJ2-7	TRBV5-4	CASSSGQDSYEQYF
15	TRBJ1-4	TRBV5-1	CASSSRATGGEKLFF
13	TRBJ1-2	TRBV29-1	CSVALLGEVGYTF
13	TRBJ2-3	TRBV23-1	CASKRELTDTQYF
13	TRBJ1-2	TRBV19	CASSVRDYDGYTF
17	TRBJ2-2	TRBV18	CASSPWIAGAAGGELFF
16	TRBJ2-3	TRBV18	CASSPPSGGAADTQYF
14	TRBJ1-6	TRBV7-2	CASSLQDRGSPLHF
16	TRBJ2-5	TRBV5-1	CASSLPGTGVQETQYF
13	TRBJ2-5	TRBV7-8	CASSSPRGETQYF
15	TRBJ2-1	TRBV5-1	CASSFRQGRHGEQFF
17	TRBJ2-2	TRBV7-2	CASSLRWATGGTGELFF
11	TRBJ2-4	TRBV23-1	CARLAKNIQYF
17	TRBJ2-3	TRBV19	CASSIDRDRGLKDTQYF
11	TRBJ1-2	TRBV20-1	CTLRTGDGYTF
16	TRBJ1-5	TRBV7-2	CASSAQGAGGNQPQHF
13	TRBJ2-7	TRBV5-1	CASSPRQGYEQYF
12	TRBJ2-5	TRBV29-1	CSVGVVMETQYF
16	TRBJ2-3	TRBV4-2	CASSQEALAGADTQYF
13	TRBJ1-2	TRBV9	CASSVVFQGLYTF
17	TRBJ2-1	TRBV18	CASSPGLGSYGYNEQFF
18	TRBJ2-4	TRBV21-1	CASSYGLAGVGTKNIQYF
13	TRBJ1-2	TRBV6-1	CASTSTDNYGYTF
14	TRBJ2-7	TRBV13	CASSYPGLSYEQYF
15	TRBJ2-2	TRBV5-1	CASRTTGGDTGELFF
15	TRBJ2-3	TRBV5-1	CASSLVSGGTDTQYF
14	TRBJ2-1	TRBV29-1	CSVGFGLAGNEQFF
15	TRBJ1-2	TRBV4-2	CASSQDPQGTYGYTF
15	TRBJ1-1	TRBV5-1	CASSLSRGPNTEAFF
11	TRBJ2-1	TRBV7-9	CASSFDSEQFF
17	TRBJ2-7	TRBV25-1	CASTGSGTSGRNYEQYF
11	TRBJ1-1	TRBV6-1	CASNLGGEGFF
13	TRBJ2-2	TRBV7-2	CASSLGRFGELFF
15	TRBJ2-2	TRBV7-9	CASIPGRGKTGELFF
14	TRBJ2-7	TRBV5-1	CASSLGRTSGRLYF
15	TRBJ1-5	TRBV19	CASSRTGYSNQPQHF
15	TRBJ1-1	TRBV19	CASSMSKGWNTEAFF
15	TRBJ2-2	TRBV4-3	CASSPLVSNTGELFF
16	TRBJ1-6	TRBV7-2	CASSSQVAGGNSPLHF
13	TRBJ1-3	TRBV7-2	CASSRLILDTIYF